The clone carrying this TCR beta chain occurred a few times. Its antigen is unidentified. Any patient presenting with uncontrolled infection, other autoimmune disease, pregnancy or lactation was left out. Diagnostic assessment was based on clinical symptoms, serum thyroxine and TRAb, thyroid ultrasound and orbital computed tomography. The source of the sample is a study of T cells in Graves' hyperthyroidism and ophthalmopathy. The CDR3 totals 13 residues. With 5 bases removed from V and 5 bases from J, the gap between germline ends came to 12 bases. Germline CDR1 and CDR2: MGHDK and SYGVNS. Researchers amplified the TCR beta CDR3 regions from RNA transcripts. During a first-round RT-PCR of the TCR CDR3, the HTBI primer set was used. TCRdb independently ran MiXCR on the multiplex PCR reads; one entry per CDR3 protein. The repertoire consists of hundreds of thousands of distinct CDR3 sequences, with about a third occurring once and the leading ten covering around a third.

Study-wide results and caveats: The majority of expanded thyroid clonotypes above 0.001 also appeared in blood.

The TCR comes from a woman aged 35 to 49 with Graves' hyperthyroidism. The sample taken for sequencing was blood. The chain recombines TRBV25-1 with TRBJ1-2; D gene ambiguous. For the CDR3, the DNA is TGTGCCAGCAGTTTCCTCGTGCTTTATGGCTACACCTTC. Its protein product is CASSFLVLYGYTF.